This T cell receptor (beta chain) is from a study of blood T cell repertoires in COVID-19. J lost 8 bases, V lost 0 bases, and 0 bases had no gene match. The germline V gene encodes CDR1 SEHNR and CDR2 FQNEAQ (reference sequence). There are 12 residues in the CDR3. Data came from immunoSEQ multiplex PCR; TCRdb stores just in-frame clones and leaves some out. The table records roughly 200,000 clones, roughly 85% of them present only once. The receptor was derived from a woman aged 80 or older with acute or convalescent COVID-19. Sequencing was performed on peripheral blood. V and J are TRBV7-9 and TRBJ1-2; TRBD1 matches at 7 bases. CDR3 in amino acids: CASSLAGGGYTF. The CDR3 coding sequence is TGTGCCAGCAGCTTAGCAGGGGGCGGCTACACCTTC.